This T cell receptor (beta chain) was profiled in a study of blood T cell repertoires in COVID-19. On the study more broadly: Collection of acute and convalescent COVID-19 samples took place in the United States, Italy and Spain. Nucleic acid was either cDNA or gDNA, and it came from T cells, B-cell-depleted T cells, or PBMCs.

Original analysis: Amplification of reference gene primers provided the estimated nucleated cell counts. The table came from immunoSEQ multiplex PCR; TCRdb's copy has only in-frame clones and leaves some out. V, J and clone size were drawn from that table, and D and trimming were deduced from the DNA. The table lists some 110,000 clones, 87% of them singletons. Germline-derived CDR1 and CDR2 are MNHEY and SMNVEV (reference sequence). V lost 2 bases, J lost 1 base, and 1 base stayed unmatched. CDR3 length equals 14 residues. The chain is built from TRBV27 and TRBJ2-7; the match to TRBD1 covers 8 bases. This receptor was taken from a human donor in a cohort sampled during active COVID-19. What was sequenced was peripheral blood. CDR3 bases: TGTGCCAGCAGTTTACGACAGGGGTCCTACGAGCAGTACTTC. It codes for CASSLRQGSYEQYF.